The 20 T cell receptor beta chains presented below share a single source sample, sequenced in a study of blood T cell repertoires in COVID-19. Sequencing was performed with immunoSEQ multiplex PCR; in TCRdb, only in-frame clones are kept and a portion is missing. There are roughly 120,000 clones in the sample; over 75% occur only once, and 2.5% lies in the top ten. Sequencing used peripheral blood. The receptors shown here come from a man aged 45 to 65 with acute or convalescent COVID-19.

The chain uses TRBV9 and TRBJ2-3, with 7 bases lining up with TRBD1. The CDR3 is 16 amino acids. Germline loops: CDR1 SGDLS, CDR2 YYNGEE. V was pared by 3 bases and J by 2 bases, with 9 bases of the junction left unmatched. CDR3 region: CASSAMTGLATDTQYF. The CDR3 region has the DNA TGTGCCAGCAGCGCCATGACAGGGTTAGCCACAGATACGCAGTATTTT.

The CDR3 sequence: CASSLAGGPGLAGYEQYF. The CDR3 DNA sequence: TGTGCCAGCAGCTTAGCGGGAGGACCGGGACTAGCTGGGTACGAGCAGTACTTC. The J gene is TRBJ2-7, the V gene TRBV7-6; 9 bases fit TRBD2. The CDR3 has 18 residues. Germline CDR1 is SGHVS and CDR2 is FNYEAQ. V lost 0 bases to trimming and J lost 4 bases; unmatched junction nucleotides: 13.

The chain links TRBV9 to TRBJ2-3; TRBD2 matches at 15 bases. Germline CDR1 is SGDLS and CDR2 is YYNGEE. The CDR3 is made up of 19 amino acids. The J segment lost 1 base and the V segment lost 4 bases, leaving 10 bases of the junction unmatched. The CDR3 DNA reads as TGTGCCAGCAGCCCTGGGACTAGCGGGAGGTCACTACGCACAGATACGCAGTATTTT. Protein product: CASSPGTSGRSLRTDTQYF. The full variable domain, with the rest looked up from reference TRBV9 and TRBJ2-3, is DSGVTQTPKHLITATGQRVTLRCSPRSGDLSVYWYQQSLDQGLQFLIQYYNGEERAKGNILERFSAQQFPDLHSELNLSSLELGDSALYFCASSPGTSGRSLRTDTQYFGPGTRLTVL.

This sequence joins TRBV5-4 and TRBJ2-4; 10 bases map to TRBD2. The ends lost 2 bases at V and 8 bases at J; junction bases unmatched: 10. There are 16 residues in the CDR3. CDR1 and CDR2 (germline): SGHNT, YYREEE (reference sequence). CDR3 in DNA: TGTGCCAGCAGCTTAAGGTCTAGCGGGAGTACGGACATTCAGTACTTC. Translating gives CASSLRSSGSTDIQYF.

The rearrangement joins TRBV19 to TRBJ1-5, with 9 bases lining up with TRBD1. The germline CDR1 and CDR2 sequences are LNHDA and SQIVND (reference sequence). The CDR3 consists of 13 residues. The J segment lost 7 bases and the V segment lost 5 bases, leaving 3 bases of the junction unmatched. CDR3 DNA: TGTGCCAGTAGTCTACAGGGGGCCCAGCCCCAGCATTTT. This gives the protein CASSLQGAQPQHF.

This rearrangement joins TRBV6-2 or TRBV6-3 to TRBJ1-2, with TRBD1 matching over 7 bases. Looked up from germline, CDR1 is MNHEY and CDR2 is SVGEGT. This CDR3 has 18 amino acids. Trimming took 3 bases from V and 4 from J; bases not matched to a gene: 17. The CDR3 protein is CASSYQFRGQSFAYGYTF. CDR3 in DNA: TGTGCCAGCAGTTATCAATTCAGGGGACAGTCCTTTGCCTATGGCTACACCTTC.

CDR3 residues: CATSFRGGATDTQYF. The CDR3, as DNA: TGTGCCACCAGCTTCCGAGGGGGGGCCACAGATACGCAGTATTTT. The V gene is TRBV15, the J gene TRBJ2-3, with D possibly matching TRBD2 (7 bases). This CDR3 contains 15 residues. The V end lost 5 bases, the J end lost 2 bases, and 14 bases lay between the germline ends. The germline gives CDR1 LNHNV, CDR2 YYDKDF (reference sequence).

Details on this clone: Other DNA sequences within the sample encode an identical CDR3. This sequence joins TRBV7-9 and TRBJ2-6; 7 bases are a match to TRBD1. This CDR3 is built from 16 residues. The J segment lost 1 base and the V segment lost 3 bases, leaving 3 bases of the junction unmatched. Germline CDR1 reads SEHNR; CDR2 reads FQNEAQ (reference sequence). The CDR3 coding sequence is TGTGCCAGCAGCTTGGGACAGTTGTCTGGGGCCAACGTCCTGACTTTC. Translated: CASSLGQLSGANVLTF. The full variable domain, rest sourced from reference TRBV7-9 and TRBJ2-6, is DTGVSQNPRHKITKRGQNVTFRCDPISEHNRLYWYRQTLGQGPEFLTYFQNEAQLEKSRLLSDRFSAERPKGSFSTLEIQRTEQGDSAMYLCASSLGQLSGANVLTFGAGSRLTVL.

The chain employs TRBV5-1 and TRBJ1-2; TRBD1 might be the D (6 bases). The CDR3 runs 14 residues. CDR1 is SGHRS, CDR2 YFSETQ, per germline. Deletions cut 1 base from V and 6 bases from J, with 13 bases between. In DNA form, the CDR3 reads TGCGCCAGCAGCTTGTGGGTACAGGGCGATGGCTACACCTTC. Its protein product is CASSLWVQGDGYTF.

The chain links TRBV19 to TRBJ1-2; 9 bases agree with TRBD1. The germline CDR1 and CDR2 sequences are LNHDA and SQIVND (reference sequence). The CDR3 extends over 15 amino acids. J gave up 0 bases and V 3 bases, and 2 bases lay outside the gene matches. The CDR3 DNA follows: TGTGCCAGTAGTATCCGGACAGGGGCTAACTATGGCTACACCTTC. The encoded protein is CASSIRTGANYGYTF.

The chain joins TRBV3-1 (or the pseudogene TRBV3-2) to TRBJ2-7; unclear D gene. The CDR3 loop spans 13 amino acids. From germline, CDR1 is LGHDT and CDR2 YNNKEL (reference sequence). V was trimmed by 1 base and J by 5 bases, leaving 9 bases between them. The CDR3 bases are TGTGCCAGCAGCCAAGGGTCTCACAACGAGCAGTACTTC. Residues: CASSQGSHNEQYF.

This clone appeared a single time. This chain links TRBV7-3 with TRBJ2-1; 9 bases line up with TRBD2. The germline V gene has CDR1 SGHTA and CDR2 FQGTGA. V lost 3 bases, J lost 6 bases, and 6 bases stayed unmatched. The CDR3 sequence is 15 residues long. The CDR3: CASSLGLAVSNEQFF. CDR3 nucleotides: TGTGCCAGCAGCTTGGGACTAGCTGTCAGCAATGAGCAGTTCTTC.

V usage is TRBV5-6 and J usage is TRBJ1-1; D ambiguous. Germline lookup yields CDR1 SGHDT and CDR2 YYEEEE. The CDR3 has 14 residues. V lost 4 bases, J lost 1 base, and 11 bases lay in between. This chain's CDR3 is CASSRYAGNTEAFF. CDR3 DNA: TGTGCCAGCAGCAGGTACGCGGGGAACACTGAAGCTTTCTTT.

The V gene is TRBV9, the J gene TRBJ2-7; 7 nucleotides line up with TRBD2. V trimming: 4 bases; J trimming: 1 base; junction bases outside the gene matches: 8. The CDR3 covers 15 residues. CDR1 is SGDLS, CDR2 YYNGEE, per germline. CDR3 region: CASSLFPGGSYEQYF. The CDR3 coding sequence is TGTGCCAGCAGCTTATTCCCGGGGGGATCCTACGAGCAGTACTTC.

This clone occurred once. The J gene is TRBJ2-4, the V gene TRBV4-1; a possible D gene is TRBD2 (5 bases). Per germline, CDR1 MGHRA and CDR2 YSYEKL. The V and J ends lost 2 bases and 0 bases respectively, with 23 bases between them. The CDR3 loop spans 20 amino acids. Written as DNA, the CDR3 is TGCGCCAGCAGCCAATCGGGCGGGCCGATTACAGTTTTAGCCAAAAACATTCAGTACTTC. This sequence encodes CASSQSGGPITVLAKNIQYF.

This chain uses TRBV6-6 with TRBJ1-2; D is unclear. The CDR3 loop spans 15 amino acids. Germline V gene sequence: CDR1 MNHNY, CDR2 SVGAGI (reference sequence). The V end was cut by 2 bases, the J end by 3 bases, with 13 bases between. The CDR3 region is CASSYAPGWDYGYTF. CDR3 sequence (DNA): TGTGCCAGCAGTTACGCCCCAGGCTGGGACTATGGCTACACCTTC.

The V and J genes are TRBV7-3 and TRBJ2-1; TRBD2 matches 8 bases. V trimming: 5 bases; J trimming: 6 bases; junction bases outside the gene matches: 12. CDR1 and CDR2 from the germline V gene are SGHTA and FQGTGA. The CDR3 runs 16 residues. CDR3 coding DNA: TGTGCCAGCAGCCTGTCCCCGGGACTAGATGCCAATGAGCAGTTCTTC. It translates to CASSLSPGLDANEQFF.

The chain has TRBV25-1 and TRBJ2-7; 9 bases align to TRBD1. The CDR3 totals 17 residues. CDR1 and CDR2 (germline): MGHDK, SYGVNS. J lost 7 bases, V lost 3 bases, and 16 bases had no gene match. The CDR3 DNA reads as TGTGCCAGCAGTGACCAAGGACAGGGGACTAAAGTACGGGAGCAGTACTTC. Residues: CASSDQGQGTKVREQYF.

The chain carries TRBV19 and TRBJ1-1; D might be TRBD1 (6 bases). The CDR3 is made up of 14 amino acids. CDR1 and CDR2 (germline): LNHDA, SQIVND (reference sequence). Trimming removed 7 bases at V and 0 bases at J, with 12 bases between. CDR3 DNA: TGTGCCAGTACCCACCAGGGGCTGAACACTGAAGCTTTCTTT. It is translated as CASTHQGLNTEAFF.

This chain links TRBV29-1 with TRBJ1-4; the D gene is possibly TRBD1 (6 bases). V dropped 5 bases and J dropped 4 bases, with 14 bases sitting between them. Germline CDR1 reads SQVTM; CDR2 reads ANQGSEA. The CDR3 is 14 amino acids. This chain's CDR3 is CSVSQGRGNEKLFF. As DNA, the CDR3 is TGCAGCGTTAGTCAGGGGCGCGGTAATGAAAAACTGTTTTTT.